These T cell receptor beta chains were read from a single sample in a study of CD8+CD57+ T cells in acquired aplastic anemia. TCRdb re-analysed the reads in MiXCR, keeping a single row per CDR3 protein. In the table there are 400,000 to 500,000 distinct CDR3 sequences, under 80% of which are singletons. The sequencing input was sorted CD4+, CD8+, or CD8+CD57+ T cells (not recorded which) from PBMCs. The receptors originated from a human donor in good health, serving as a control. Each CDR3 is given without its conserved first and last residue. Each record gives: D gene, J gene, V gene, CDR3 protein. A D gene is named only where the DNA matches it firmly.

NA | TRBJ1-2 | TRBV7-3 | ASSTTVGDGYT
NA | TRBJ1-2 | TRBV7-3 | ASSIAAADTQGFT
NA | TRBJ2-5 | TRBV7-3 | ASSLDDNSPLHFY
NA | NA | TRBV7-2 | ASSLGSSANEQF
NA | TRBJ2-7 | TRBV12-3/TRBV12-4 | ASRLHGAGYEQY
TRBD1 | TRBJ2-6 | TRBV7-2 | ASSGTGGTDTQNFLT
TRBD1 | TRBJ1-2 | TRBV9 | ASSVGGTAPWRT
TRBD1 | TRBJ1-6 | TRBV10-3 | ASSSQGAYSPHF
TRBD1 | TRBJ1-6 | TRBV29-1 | SAMDRGSTYTQY
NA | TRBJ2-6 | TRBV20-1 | SATPGAGANVLT
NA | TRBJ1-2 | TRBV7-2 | ASSFPGTSGYT
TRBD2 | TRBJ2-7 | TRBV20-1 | SARTSVPSYEQY
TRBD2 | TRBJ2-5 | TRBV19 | ASSSSGGSQETQY
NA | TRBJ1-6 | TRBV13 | ASSYALSSYNSPLH
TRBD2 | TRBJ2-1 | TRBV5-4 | ASSSGTSGGAGWNEQF
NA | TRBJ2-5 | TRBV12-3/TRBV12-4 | ASRETDGRETQY
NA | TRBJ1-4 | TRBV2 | ASRLSQLF
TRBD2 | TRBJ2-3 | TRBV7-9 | ASSPGTSGGADTQY
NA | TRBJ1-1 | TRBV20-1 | SAWDHTEAF
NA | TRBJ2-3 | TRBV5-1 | ASSLSPSNATQY
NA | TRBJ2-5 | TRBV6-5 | ASSQQEGETQY
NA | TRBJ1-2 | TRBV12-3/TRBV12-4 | ASSLPGLP
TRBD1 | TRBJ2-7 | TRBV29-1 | SVRDRNPEQY
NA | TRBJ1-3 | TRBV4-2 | ASSQEATAGNTIY
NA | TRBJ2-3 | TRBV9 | ASSQLGGGPDTQY
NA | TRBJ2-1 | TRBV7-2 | ASSLELGRNTGEF
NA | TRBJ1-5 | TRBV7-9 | ASSSGRDVAAYTNFNQPQH
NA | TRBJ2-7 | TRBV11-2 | ASRSTGLSYEQY
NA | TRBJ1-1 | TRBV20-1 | SARREGNKNTEAF
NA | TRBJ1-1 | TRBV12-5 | ASGLGRGETEAF
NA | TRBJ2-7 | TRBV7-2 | ASSPDDTSYEQY
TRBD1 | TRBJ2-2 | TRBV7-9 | ASSPLTGLRQLF
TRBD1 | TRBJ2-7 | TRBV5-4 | ASSIRQVNRDRGPREQY
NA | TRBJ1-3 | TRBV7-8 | ASSFGPSGAGNTIY
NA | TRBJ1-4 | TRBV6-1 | ASSRDPGPTNEKLF
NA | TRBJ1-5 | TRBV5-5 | ASSSADHDLH
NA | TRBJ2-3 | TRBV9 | ASSVGGPNTDTQY
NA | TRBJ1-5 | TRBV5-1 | ASSGGREQPQH
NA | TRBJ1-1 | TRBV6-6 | ASMVGTGSQAF
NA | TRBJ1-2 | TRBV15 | ATSLRGGRGDGYT
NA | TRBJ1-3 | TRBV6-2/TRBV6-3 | ASNPTVGSGNTIY
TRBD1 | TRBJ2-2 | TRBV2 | ASSRDRVLGTGELF
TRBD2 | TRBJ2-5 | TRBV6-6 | ASSHPTSGQETQY
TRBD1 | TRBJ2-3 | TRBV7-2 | ASSTPGQGGYTFY
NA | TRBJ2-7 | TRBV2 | ASSIRGLPYEEY
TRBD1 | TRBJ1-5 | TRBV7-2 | AISGGQGKETQYNQPQH